Listed here are 28 T cell receptor beta chains from one sample, sequenced in a study of T cell responses to AZD1222 COVID-19 vaccine. Data came from immunoSEQ multiplex PCR; TCRdb stores just in-frame clones and leaves some out. The data contain about 93,000 clones, around nine tenths of them seen just once; the ten biggest clones take up 2.5% to 3%. Sequenced here: peripheral blood, sampled on day 0 of MenACWY control vaccination. The receptors originated from an adult in good health.

The gene calls are TRBV6-6 and TRBJ1-4; D is unresolved. Germline loops: CDR1 MNHNY, CDR2 SVGAGI (reference sequence). Trimming left V 5 bases short and J 14 bases short, with 9 bases between. CDR3 size: 10 residues. The CDR3 coding sequence is TGTGCCAGCAGTGGAGGGAAGCTGTTTTTT. As protein: CASSGGKLFF.

The chain recombines TRBV28 with TRBJ1-1; no clear D gene. V lost 4 bases to trimming and J lost 8 bases, with 11 bases between them. Germline V lookup: CDR1 MDHEN, CDR2 SYDVKM. The CDR3 covers 12 residues. CDR3 bases: TGTGCCAGCAGTTCCAGGTTAACGGAAGCTTTCTTT. Amino acids: CASSSRLTEAFF.

This clone was counted once. The chain couples TRBV11-2 to TRBJ1-3, with D possibly TRBD1 on 5 matching bases. The CDR3 runs 15 residues. V gave up 5 bases and J gave up 0 bases, with 11 bases separating them. Looked up from germline, CDR1 is SGHAT and CDR2 is FQNNGV. The CDR3 region is CASSPGLSSGNTIYF. The CDR3 nucleotides read TGTGCCAGCAGCCCGGGACTAAGCTCTGGAAACACCATATATTTT.

V usage is TRBV11-3 and J usage is TRBJ1-2, with TRBD1 matching over 7 bases. Per the germline V gene, CDR1 is SGHNT and CDR2 is YENEEA. This CDR3 comprises 13 residues. V shed 5 bases and J 7 bases; nucleotides not matched to a gene: 7. The CDR3 is CASSLQGIGGYTF. The CDR3 DNA follows: TGTGCCAGCAGCCTACAGGGGATAGGTGGCTACACCTTC.

Here the CDR3 reads CASSYGSSQGSDTQYF. CDR3 nucleotides: TGTGCCAGCAGTTACGGGTCTAGCCAGGGCTCAGATACGCAGTATTTT. This chain connects TRBV6-5 to TRBJ2-3, with D perhaps given as TRBD1 or TRBD2 (5 bases each). Germline-derived CDR1 and CDR2 are MNHEY and SVGAGI. Trimming took off 2 bases at V and 4 bases at J, with 16 bases between the two ends. The CDR3 is made up of 16 amino acids.

The V call is TRBV5-4, the J call TRBJ2-7; TRBD1 matches 8 bases. There are 14 residues in the CDR3. Per the germline V gene, CDR1 is SGHNT and CDR2 is YYREEE (reference sequence). Losses at the gene ends were 5 bases for V and 7 bases for J; bases not matched to a gene: 11. Here the CDR3 reads CASRTGQGPGEQYF. The DNA of the CDR3 is TGTGCCAGCAGGACTGGACAGGGCCCAGGGGAGCAGTACTTC.

The V and J genes are TRBV2 and TRBJ1-4; 7 bases fit TRBD1. Germline loops: CDR1 SNHLY, CDR2 FYNNEI. The length of the CDR3 is 13 residues. V lost 7 bases and J lost 8; bases outside the gene matches: 7. The CDR3 bases are TGTGCCAGCAAGGGGACAGTCGGGGAAAAACTGTTTTTT. It is translated as CASKGTVGEKLFF.

The chain links TRBV5-4 to TRBJ2-1, with D unclear. Germline assignment: CDR1 SGHNT and CDR2 YYREEE (reference sequence). V gave up 3 bases and J gave up 5 bases, with 6 bases separating them. The CDR3 has 12 residues. Here the CDR3 DNA reads TGTGCCAGCAGCTCCAAAGACAATGAGCAGTTCTTC. Amino acids: CASSSKDNEQFF.

This clone has only one observation. The chain is built from TRBV7-3 and TRBJ1-6, with TRBD1 as a possible D gene (6 bases). The CDR3 has 15 amino acids. Germline CDR1 reads SGHTA; CDR2 reads FQGTGA. Trimming took off 5 bases at V and 7 bases at J, with 15 bases between the two ends. CDR3 in DNA: TGTGCCAGCAGCCCTCAACACGGGGGCAATTCACCCCTCCACTTT. It yields the protein CASSPQHGGNSPLHF.

The chain carries TRBV27 and TRBJ2-4; weak D call: TRBD2 (6 bases). Per germline, CDR1 MNHEY and CDR2 SMNVEV (reference sequence). V lost 6 bases and J 1 base, leaving 16 bases between the germline ends. The CDR3 consists of 16 residues. CDR3 in amino acids: CASRPGGSGAKNIQYF. CDR3 coding DNA: TGTGCCAGCAGACCCGGAGGGTCTGGGGCCAAAAACATTCAGTACTTC.

The V call is TRBV27, the J call TRBJ1-2; tentative D call: TRBD1 (5 bases). Deletions cut 6 bases from V and 7 bases from J, with 12 bases between. CDR3 size: 12 residues. In germline, CDR1 is MNHEY, CDR2 SMNVEV (reference sequence). The CDR3 region has the DNA TGTGCCAGCAGCTCGGGGGGGACTGGCTACACCTTC. Amino acids: CASSSGGTGYTF.

The chain recombines TRBV6-4 with TRBJ2-1, with TRBD2 matching over 7 bases. Trimming removed 5 bases from V and 9 bases from J; junction bases left unmatched: 7. The CDR3 length is 13 residues. Germline V gene lookup returns CDR1 MRHNA and CDR2 SNTAGT. CDR3 amino acids: CASSTGLGSEQFF. The CDR3 bases are TGTGCCAGCAGTACCGGACTAGGGAGTGAGCAGTTCTTC.

V gene TRBV3-1 (or the pseudogene TRBV3-2) combines with J gene TRBJ2-7, with 12 bases matching TRBD2. CDR1 and CDR2 (germline): LGHDT, YNNKEL (reference sequence). V shed 4 bases and J 5 bases; nucleotides not matched to a gene: 9. The length of the CDR3 is 16 residues. The CDR3 coding sequence is TGTGCCAGCAGCCTCCTAGCGGGGGGGCCCGACCACGAGCAGTACTTC. It codes for CASSLLAGGPDHEQYF.

This chain links TRBV5-1 with TRBJ2-3; possible D gene TRBD2, 5 bases. Trimming took 5 bases from V and 2 from J, leaving 12 bases between them. This CDR3 region has 14 residues. CDR1 and CDR2 (germline): SGHRS, YFSETQ. The CDR3 region has the DNA TGCGCCAGCAGGTCCAGCGGTACCACAGATACGCAGTATTTT. Amino acid sequence: CASRSSGTTDTQYF.

The rearrangement joins TRBV18 to TRBJ1-5, with D tentatively TRBD1 (6 bases). Looked up from germline, CDR1 is KGHSH and CDR2 is LQKENI. The CDR3 length is 15 residues. V was trimmed by 2 bases and J by 5 bases, leaving 13 bases between them. The CDR3 spells CASSPLGGEDQPQHF. The DNA for the CDR3 is TGTGCCAGCTCACCATTGGGGGGCGAGGATCAGCCCCAGCATTTT.

The CDR3 DNA reads TGTGCCAGCTCACCATTCAGGGTCTCCTACAATGAGCAGTTCTTC. Its translation is CASSPFRVSYNEQFF. The chain uses TRBV18 and TRBJ2-1, with D possibly TRBD1 on 5 matching bases. With 2 bases removed from V and 0 bases from J, the gap between germline ends came to 8 bases. This CDR3 contains 15 residues. The germline gives CDR1 KGHSH, CDR2 LQKENI.

V and J are TRBV7-7 and TRBJ2-5; 12 nucleotides agree with TRBD2. With 1 base clipped from V and 0 bases from J, the junction kept 12 bases outside the gene matches. The CDR3 covers 20 residues. Germline V CDR1 and CDR2: SSHAT, FNYEAQ (reference sequence). The CDR3 spells CASSLVRLAGDRLHQETQYF. The CDR3, as DNA: TGTGCCAGCAGCTTAGTCAGACTAGCGGGGGACCGACTACACCAAGAGACCCAGTACTTC.

The chain carries TRBV4-3 and TRBJ2-3; D gene ambiguous. The CDR3 has 16 amino acids. Trimming removed 2 bases from V and 0 bases from J, with 12 bases in between. Germline V gives CDR1 LGHNA, CDR2 YSLEER. CDR3 nucleotide sequence: TGCGCCAGCAGCCAATTAGACGGGTCTAGCACAGATACGCAGTATTTT. It specifies CASSQLDGSSTDTQYF.

This sequence joins TRBV29-1 and TRBJ1-1, with D perhaps matching TRBD1 (6 bases). The CDR3 extends over 14 amino acids. The germline V and J ends were trimmed by 1 base and 3 bases, with 12 bases remaining between them. CDR1 is SQVTM and CDR2 is ANQGSEA in the germline V gene. The chain's CDR3 is CSVEVSGAHTEAFF. The DNA of the CDR3 is TGCAGCGTTGAAGTCTCGGGGGCCCACACTGAAGCTTTCTTT.

The chain combines TRBV10-2 with TRBJ2-5; D gene ambiguous. V gave up 4 bases and J gave up 0 bases, with 9 bases separating them. The CDR3 totals 14 residues. Looked up from germline, CDR1 is WSHSY and CDR2 is SAAADI. CDR3 sequence: CASSVRLYQETQYF. CDR3 bases: TGCGCCAGCAGTGTTCGTCTGTACCAAGAGACCCAGTACTTC.

The chain recombines TRBV6-4 with TRBJ2-3; 10 bases are shared with TRBD1. Per germline, CDR1 MRHNA and CDR2 SNTAGT. The CDR3 is 16 residues long. The V segment lost 6 bases and the J segment 2 bases; nucleotides outside the gene matches: 8. This CDR3 reads CASSIGQGGPTDTQYF. The CDR3, as DNA: TGTGCCAGCAGCATAGGACAGGGGGGTCCCACAGATACGCAGTATTTT.

The chain joins TRBV19 to TRBJ1-6, with 9 nucleotides matching TRBD1. Germline V gene lookup returns CDR1 LNHDA and CDR2 SQIVND (reference sequence). Germline trimming cut 1 base from V and 10 bases from J; bases unmatched to any gene: 8. This CDR3 contains 16 residues. The CDR3: CASSIGDRAGSSPLHF. CDR3 sequence (DNA): TGTGCCAGTAGTATAGGGGACAGGGCTGGTAGCTCACCCCTCCACTTT.

The chain combines TRBV7-8 with TRBJ1-6; D possibly corresponds to TRBD1 (5 bases). There are 14 residues in the CDR3. Germline V gene sequence: CDR1 SGHVS, CDR2 FQNEAQ. The V and J ends lost 1 base and 9 bases respectively, with 10 bases between them. The CDR3 reads CASSLGQGGSPLHF. The CDR3, as DNA: TGTGCCAGCAGCTTAGGGCAGGGCGGTTCACCCCTCCACTTT.

This clone was recorded once. The chain joins TRBV7-9 to TRBJ2-5, with D perhaps matching TRBD1 or TRBD2 (5 bases each). CDR1 is SEHNR, CDR2 FQNEAQ, per germline (reference sequence). The V and J ends lost 0 bases and 0 bases respectively, with 11 bases between them. The CDR3 length is 16 residues. The CDR3 loop reads CASSLARGPYQETQYF. The CDR3 nucleotides are TGTGCCAGCAGCTTAGCCCGGGGACCGTACCAAGAGACCCAGTACTTC.

The chain combines TRBV3-1 (or the pseudogene TRBV3-2) with TRBJ1-2, with D maybe TRBD1 (5 bases). V was shortened by 1 base and J by 0 bases, with 6 bases between the two germline ends. The CDR3 spans 14 residues. CDR1 and CDR2 (germline): LGHDT, YNNKEL (reference sequence). CDR3 DNA: TGTGCCAGCAGCCAAGGACAGTCTAACTATGGCTACACCTTC. Protein sequence: CASSQGQSNYGYTF.

The chain joins TRBV7-2 to TRBJ1-2; the D gene is possibly TRBD1 (5 bases). The V end was cut by 3 bases, the J end by 6 bases, with 14 bases between. Germline assignment: CDR1 SGHTA and CDR2 FQGNSA. The CDR3 loop spans 14 amino acids. The CDR3 here is CASSFQRGVDGYTF. Written as DNA, the CDR3 is TGTGCCAGCAGCTTCCAAAGGGGTGTGGATGGCTACACCTTC.

This rearrangement joins TRBV12-3 or TRBV12-4 to TRBJ2-2; 7 nucleotides match TRBD2. This CDR3 comprises 13 residues. V lost 5 bases, J lost 3 bases, and 0 bases stayed unmatched. CDR3 DNA: TGTGCCAGCAGTAGCGGGGACACCGGGGAGCTGTTTTTT. This sequence encodes CASSSGDTGELFF.

The rearrangement joins TRBV2 to TRBJ1-3; no firm D call. Per germline, CDR1 SNHLY and CDR2 FYNNEI. This CDR3 comprises 13 residues. V lost 4 bases and J lost 4, with 8 bases in between. CDR3 DNA: TGTGCCAGCAGTGGCGCAGAGGGAAACACCATATATTTT. It specifies CASSGAEGNTIYF. The whole variable domain, filled in from reference TRBV2 and TRBJ1-3, reads EPEVTQTPSHQVTQMGQEVILRCVPISNHLYFYWYRQILGQKVEFLVSFYNNEISEKSEIFDDQFSVERPDGSNFTLKIRSTKLEDSAMYFCASSGAEGNTIYFGEGSWLTVV.